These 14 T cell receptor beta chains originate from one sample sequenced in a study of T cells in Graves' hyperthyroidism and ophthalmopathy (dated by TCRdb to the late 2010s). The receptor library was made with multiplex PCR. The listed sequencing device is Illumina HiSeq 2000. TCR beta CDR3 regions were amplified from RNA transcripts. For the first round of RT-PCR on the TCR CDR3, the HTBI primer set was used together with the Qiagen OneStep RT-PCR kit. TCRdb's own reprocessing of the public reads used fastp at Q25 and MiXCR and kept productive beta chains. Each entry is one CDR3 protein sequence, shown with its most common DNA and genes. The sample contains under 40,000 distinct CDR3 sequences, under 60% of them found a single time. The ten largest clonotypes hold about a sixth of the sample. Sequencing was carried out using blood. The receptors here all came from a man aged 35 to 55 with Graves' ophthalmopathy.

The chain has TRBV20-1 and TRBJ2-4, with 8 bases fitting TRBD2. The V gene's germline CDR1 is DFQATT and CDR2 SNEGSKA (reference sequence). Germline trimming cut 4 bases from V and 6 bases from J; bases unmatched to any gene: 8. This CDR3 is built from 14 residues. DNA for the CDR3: TGCAGTGCTACAGAACTAGCGGTTAGAAACATTCAGTACTTC. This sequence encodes CSATELAVRNIQYF.

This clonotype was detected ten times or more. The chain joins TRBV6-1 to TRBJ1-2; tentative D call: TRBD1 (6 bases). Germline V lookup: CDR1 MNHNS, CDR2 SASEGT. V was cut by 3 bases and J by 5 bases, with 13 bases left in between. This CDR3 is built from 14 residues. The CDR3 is CASSEPGHRYGYTF. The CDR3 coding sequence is TGTGCCAGCAGTGAGCCGGGACATCGATATGGCTACACCTTC.

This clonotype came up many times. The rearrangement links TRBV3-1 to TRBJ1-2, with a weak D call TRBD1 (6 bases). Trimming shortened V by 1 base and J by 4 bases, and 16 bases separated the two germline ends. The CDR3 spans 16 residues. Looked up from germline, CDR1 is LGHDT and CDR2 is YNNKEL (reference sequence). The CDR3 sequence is CASSQVGAGVTYGYTF. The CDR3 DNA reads TGTGCCAGCAGCCAAGTCGGGGCAGGGGTTACCTATGGCTACACCTTC.

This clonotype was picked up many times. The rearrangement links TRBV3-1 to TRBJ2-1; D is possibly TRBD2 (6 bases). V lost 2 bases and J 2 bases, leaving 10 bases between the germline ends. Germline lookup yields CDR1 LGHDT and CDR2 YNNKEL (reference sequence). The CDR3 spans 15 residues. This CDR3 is CASSQWASAYNEQFF. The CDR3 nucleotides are TGTGCCAGCAGCCAATGGGCTAGCGCCTACAATGAGCAGTTCTTC.

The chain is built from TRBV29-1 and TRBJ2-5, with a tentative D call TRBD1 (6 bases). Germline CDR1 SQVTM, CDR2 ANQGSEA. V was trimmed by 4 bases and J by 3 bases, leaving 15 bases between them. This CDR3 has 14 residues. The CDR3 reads CSVGTVAPEETQYF. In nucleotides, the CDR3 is TGCAGCGTTGGGACAGTGGCCCCCGAAGAGACCCAGTACTTC.

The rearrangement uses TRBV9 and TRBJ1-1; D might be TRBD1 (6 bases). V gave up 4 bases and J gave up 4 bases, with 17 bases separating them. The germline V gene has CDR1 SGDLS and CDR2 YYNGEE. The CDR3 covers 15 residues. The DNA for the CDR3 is TGTGCCAGCAGCTCAGAGGGGGGGGACCTCACTGAAGCTTTCTTT. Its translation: CASSSEGGDLTEAFF.

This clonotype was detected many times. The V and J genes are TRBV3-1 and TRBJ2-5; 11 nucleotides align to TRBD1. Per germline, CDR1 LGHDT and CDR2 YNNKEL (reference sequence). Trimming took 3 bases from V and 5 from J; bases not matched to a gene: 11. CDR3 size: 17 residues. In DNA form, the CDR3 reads TGTGCCAGCAGCCATGGGGCTCCGGGACAGGGGGGGGAGACCCAGTACTTC. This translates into CASSHGAPGQGGETQYF.

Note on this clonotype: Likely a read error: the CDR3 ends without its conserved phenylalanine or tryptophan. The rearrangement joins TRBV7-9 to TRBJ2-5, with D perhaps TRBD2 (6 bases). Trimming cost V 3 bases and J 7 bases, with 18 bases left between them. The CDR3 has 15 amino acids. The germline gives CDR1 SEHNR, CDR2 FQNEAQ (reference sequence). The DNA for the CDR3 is TGTGCCAGCAGCTTGGGTGTGGGGGGTGGACGGACCCAGTACTGC. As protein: CASSLGVGGGRTQYC.

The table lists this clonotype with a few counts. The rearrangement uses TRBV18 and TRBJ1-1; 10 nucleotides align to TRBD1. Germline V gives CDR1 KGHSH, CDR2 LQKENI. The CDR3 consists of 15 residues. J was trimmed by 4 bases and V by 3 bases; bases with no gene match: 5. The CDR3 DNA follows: TGTGCCAGCTCACCGAGGGACAGGGGTTCCACTGAAGCTTTCTTT. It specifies CASSPRDRGSTEAFF. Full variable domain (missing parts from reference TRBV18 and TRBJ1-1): NAGVMQNPRHLVRRRGQEARLRCSPMKGHSHVYWYRQLPEEGLKFMVYLQKENIIDESGMPKERFSAEFPKEGPSILRIQQVVRGDSAAYFCASSPRDRGSTEAFFGQGTRLTVV.

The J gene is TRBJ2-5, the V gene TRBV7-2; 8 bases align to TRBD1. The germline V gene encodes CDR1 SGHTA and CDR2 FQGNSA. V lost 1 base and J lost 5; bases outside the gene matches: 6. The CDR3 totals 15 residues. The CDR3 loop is CASSLVPGGGETQYF. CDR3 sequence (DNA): TGTGCCAGCAGCTTAGTCCCAGGGGGCGGGGAGACCCAGTACTTC.

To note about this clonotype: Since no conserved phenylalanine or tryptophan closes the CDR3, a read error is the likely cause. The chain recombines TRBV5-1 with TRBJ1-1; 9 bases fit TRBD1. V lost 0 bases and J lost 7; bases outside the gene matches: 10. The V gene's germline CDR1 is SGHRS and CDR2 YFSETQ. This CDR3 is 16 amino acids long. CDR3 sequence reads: CASSLEQGAIMSEAFL. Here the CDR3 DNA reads TGCGCCAGCAGCTTGGAACAGGGGGCGATAATGAGTGAAGCTTTCTTG.

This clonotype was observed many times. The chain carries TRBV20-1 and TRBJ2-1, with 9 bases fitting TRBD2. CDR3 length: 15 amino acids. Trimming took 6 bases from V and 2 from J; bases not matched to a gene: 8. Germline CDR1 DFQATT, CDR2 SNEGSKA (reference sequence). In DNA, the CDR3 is TGCAGTGCCCAAAGCGGGGGGATTCCCTACAATGAGCAGTTCTTC. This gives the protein CSAQSGGIPYNEQFF.

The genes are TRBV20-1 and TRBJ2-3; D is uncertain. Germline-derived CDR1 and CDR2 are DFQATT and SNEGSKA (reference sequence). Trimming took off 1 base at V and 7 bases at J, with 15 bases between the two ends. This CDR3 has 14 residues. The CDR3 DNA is TGCAGTGCTAGAGGGGCCAGCAGCGATAATACGCAGTATTTT. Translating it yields CSARGASSDNTQYF.

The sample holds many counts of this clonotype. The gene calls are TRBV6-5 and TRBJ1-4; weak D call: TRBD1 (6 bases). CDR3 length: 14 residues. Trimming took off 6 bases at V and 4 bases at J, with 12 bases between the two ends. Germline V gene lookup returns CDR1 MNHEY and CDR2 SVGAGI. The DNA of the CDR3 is TGTGCCAGCAGGAAGGGGGGTGGTAATGAAAAACTGTTTTTT. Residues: CASRKGGGNEKLFF.